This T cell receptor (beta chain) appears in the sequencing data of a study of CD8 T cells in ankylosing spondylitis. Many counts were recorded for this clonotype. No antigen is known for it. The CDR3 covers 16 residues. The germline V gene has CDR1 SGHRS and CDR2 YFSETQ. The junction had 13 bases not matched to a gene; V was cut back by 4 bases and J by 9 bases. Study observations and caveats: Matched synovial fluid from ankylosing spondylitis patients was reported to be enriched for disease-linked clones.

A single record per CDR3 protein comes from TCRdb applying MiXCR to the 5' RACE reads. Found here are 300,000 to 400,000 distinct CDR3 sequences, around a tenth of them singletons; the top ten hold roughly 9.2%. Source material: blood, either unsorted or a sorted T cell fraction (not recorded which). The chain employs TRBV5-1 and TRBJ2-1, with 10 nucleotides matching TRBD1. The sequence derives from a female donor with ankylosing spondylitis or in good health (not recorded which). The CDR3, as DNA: TGCGCCAGCAGCCTACTCGGGACAGGGGTGGCAATTGAGCAGTTCTTC. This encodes CASSLLGTGVAIEQFF.